The source of this TCR beta chain is a study of shared clonotypes between healthy human individuals. The germline CDR1 and CDR2 sequences are SGHNT and YYREEE (reference sequence). CDR3 size: 19 residues. V gave up 0 bases and J gave up 0 bases; unmatched junction bases: 12. Using immunoSEQ multiplex PCR, the repertoire was profiled, and TCRdb retains in-frame clones only, with some absent. The table records more than 2 million clones, roughly 94% of them present only once. The sequenced sample consisted of naive CD4+ T cells sorted from blood. Stated subset: CD45RA+ positively selected. This chain links TRBV5-4 with TRBJ2-4, with 7 bases aligning to TRBD2. The receptor was derived from a man aged 18 to 35 in good health. CDR3 residues: CASSLAPGRREEAKNIQYF. The CDR3 DNA reads TGTGCCAGCAGCTTGGCCCCCGGGAGGAGGGAGGAAGCCAAAAACATTCAGTACTTC.